Below are 10 T cell receptor beta chains sequenced from a single sample in a study of human thymus T cells. The assay was immunoSEQ multiplex PCR, and TCRdb's table has in-frame clones only and misses some. The sample consists of about 46,000 clones, more than 85% of them appearing once. The sequenced sample consisted of blood. These receptors originate from a girl under three years old with a congenital heart defect but otherwise immunologically healthy.

CDR3 DNA sequence: TGTGCCAGCAGCCCCCCGGGACCCCTTAGGGAGCAGTACTTC. Protein product: CASSPPGPLREQYF. The chain recombines TRBV5-4 with TRBJ2-7; D possibly matches TRBD1 or TRBD2 (5 bases each). Germline V gene data show CDR1 as SGHNT and CDR2 as YYREEE (reference sequence). The CDR3 runs 14 residues. Trimming cost V 4 bases and J 7 bases, with 18 bases left between them. The full variable domain, with the rest looked up from reference TRBV5-4 and TRBJ2-7, is ETGVTQSPTHLIKTRGQQVTLRCSSQSGHNTVSWYQQALGQGPQFIFQYYREEENGRGNFPPRFSGLQFPNYSSELNVNALELDDSALYLCASSPPGPLREQYFGPGTRLTVT.

This clone was observed a single time. This chain uses TRBV20-1 with TRBJ2-5; D not certain. This CDR3 is 10 amino acids long. With 6 bases removed from V and 6 bases from J, the gap between germline ends came to 8 bases. Germline values: CDR1 DFQATT, CDR2 SNEGSKA (reference sequence). The DNA of the CDR3 is TGCAGTGCCGCGAGGCAGACCCAGTACTTC. It encodes CSAARQTQYF.

The gene calls are TRBV27 and TRBJ1-4; D gene unclear. Trimming shortened V by 2 bases and J by 6 bases, and 16 bases separated the two germline ends. The CDR3 sequence is 16 residues long. Germline V gene lookup returns CDR1 MNHEY and CDR2 SMNVEV (reference sequence). The CDR3 spells CASSLPSKGLDEKLFF. The DNA for the CDR3 is TGTGCCAGCAGTTTACCCTCTAAGGGATTGGATGAAAAACTGTTTTTT.

This sequence joins TRBV7-9 and TRBJ1-1, with a tentative D call TRBD1 (5 bases). Deletions cut 1 base from V and 2 bases from J, with 8 bases between. CDR1 is SEHNR, CDR2 FQNEAQ, per germline (reference sequence). The CDR3 consists of 14 residues. CDR3 amino acids: CASSLDGGNTEAFF. CDR3 DNA: TGTGCCAGCAGCTTAGATGGGGGTAACACTGAAGCTTTCTTT.

V usage is TRBV29-1 and J usage is TRBJ2-1; no reliable D call. CDR3 length: 15 residues. V lost 0 bases, J lost 2 bases, and 11 bases lay in between. Germline V gene data show CDR1 as SQVTM and CDR2 as ANQGSEA. CDR3 loop: CSVEESVLAYNEQFF. The CDR3 DNA reads as TGCAGCGTTGAAGAGTCCGTCCTGGCCTACAATGAGCAGTTCTTC.

V and J are TRBV7-8 and TRBJ2-3, with TRBD2 as a possible D gene (6 bases). The length of the CDR3 is 16 residues. Per the germline V gene, CDR1 is SGHVS and CDR2 is FQNEAQ. V dropped 0 bases and J dropped 4 bases, with 14 bases sitting between them. The CDR3 region is CASSLAGGGWSDTQYF. The CDR3 DNA sequence: TGTGCCAGCAGCTTAGCGGGGGGAGGATGGTCAGATACGCAGTATTTT. Together with reference TRBV7-8 and TRBJ2-3, the CDR3 gives the full variable domain: GAGVSQSPRYKVAKRGQDVALRCDPISGHVSLFWYQQALGQGPEFLTYFQNEAQLDKSGLPSDRFFAERPEGSVSTLKIQRTQQEDSAVYLCASSLAGGGWSDTQYFGPGTRLTVL.

V and J are TRBV5-1 and TRBJ2-1, with D perhaps matching TRBD2 (6 bases). The CDR3 is made up of 15 amino acids. V was shortened by 4 bases and J by 4 bases, with 15 bases between the two germline ends. In germline, CDR1 is SGHRS, CDR2 YFSETQ. In nucleotides, the CDR3 is TGCGCCAGCAGCCCGGAGGGCCCCCCTTACAATGAGCAGTTCTTC. This translates into CASSPEGPPYNEQFF.

The chain uses TRBV13 and TRBJ2-5; 7 bases match TRBD2. Germline V gene sequence: CDR1 PRHDT, CDR2 FYEKMQ (reference sequence). The CDR3 extends over 16 amino acids. V trimming: 2 bases; J trimming: 5 bases; junction bases outside the gene matches: 11. The CDR3 DNA reads TGTGCCAGCAGCTTACTGGGCGGGAGAAGTGTGGAGACCCAGTACTTC. Translating it yields CASSLLGGRSVETQYF.

V gene TRBV7-9 combines with J gene TRBJ2-7; D gene ambiguous. V lost 6 bases to trimming and J lost 5 bases, with 14 bases between them. The CDR3 extends over 13 amino acids. Per germline, CDR1 SEHNR and CDR2 FQNEAQ (reference sequence). The CDR3 loop reads CASRAPLRNEQYF. The CDR3 nucleotides are TGTGCCAGCAGGGCCCCCCTACGGAACGAGCAGTACTTC.

V usage is TRBV19 and J usage is TRBJ2-1; 8 bases agree with TRBD2. Trimming cost V 4 bases and J 0 bases; bases outside gene matches: 2. This CDR3 has 15 amino acids. Germline V gives CDR1 LNHDA, CDR2 SQIVND (reference sequence). The CDR3 DNA reads as TGTGCCAGTAGTAGACTAGCGAGCTCCTACAATGAGCAGTTCTTC. It codes for CASSRLASSYNEQFF.